This T cell receptor (beta chain) is drawn from a study of OX40 agonist ivuxolimab in advanced cancers. CDR3 size: 12 residues. Germline V lookup: CDR1 GTSNPN, CDR2 SVGIG (reference sequence). V was pared by 3 bases and J by 5 bases, with 3 bases of the junction left unmatched. Generated by immunoSEQ multiplex PCR, the TCRdb table keeps only in-frame clones and is missing some. This repertoire shows 80,000 to 100,000 clones, 90% to 95% found once; its top ten account for 2% to 3%. This TCR was recovered from an adult with an advanced solid tumor such as melanoma, head and neck, liver or kidney cancer. V and J are TRBV30 and TRBJ2-7; 8 bases map to TRBD2. Sequencing was performed on CD4+ or CD8+ T cells sorted from blood, taken in a trial of the OX40 agonist ivuxolimab. CDR3 sequence reads: CAWSPGGDEQYF. CDR3 sequence (DNA): TGTGCCTGGAGCCCCGGGGGGGACGAGCAGTACTTC.